The rows below give T cell receptor beta chains drawn from one sample of a study of OX40 agonist ivuxolimab in advanced cancers. Profiling relied on immunoSEQ multiplex PCR, and the TCRdb table lists in-frame clones only, not all of them. Of about 83,000 clones listed, 70% to 90% are singletons. The material sequenced was CD4+ or CD8+ T cells sorted from blood, taken in a trial of the OX40 agonist ivuxolimab. These receptor sequences come from an adult with an advanced solid tumor such as melanoma, head and neck, liver or kidney cancer. The CDR3 runs from the conserved cysteine through the conserved F or W. D genes are given only for firm matches. Where a row states a size, it is once, few, many or the class of an expanded clone; other rows omit it.

d_gene	v_gene	j_gene	abundance	CDR3nt	CDR3aa
.	TRBV2	TRBJ2-1	once	TGTGCCAGCAGTGCGCGGCTTCCGGGGGTCAATGAGCAGTTCTTC	CASSARLPGVNEQFF
.	TRBV5-1	TRBJ1-5	.	TGCGCCAGCAGCTTGGACGGACATAGCAATCAGCCCCAGCATTTT	CASSLDGHSNQPQHF
TRBD2	TRBV6-5	TRBJ2-7	once	TGTGCCAGCAGTCGGACTAGCGGCTACGAGCAGTACTTC	CASSRTSGYEQYF
.	TRBV10-1	TRBJ2-7	few	TGCGCCAGCAGTGGGGGCTACGAGCAGTACTTC	CASSGGYEQYF
.	TRBV19	TRBJ1-2	.	TGTGCCAGTAGTACCCCTGGGGGGAACTATGGCTACACCTTC	CASSTPGGNYGYTF
.	TRBV7-8	TRBJ1-5	few	TGTGCCAGCAGCTTAGTGGGGACCTCGGGCAATCAGCCCCAGCATTTT	CASSLVGTSGNQPQHF
TRBD1	TRBV5-1	TRBJ1-2	.	TGCGCCAGCAGCTTCTCCGGGACAGGGCCGGGTCATGGCTACACCTTC	CASSFSGTGPGHGYTF
.	TRBV19	TRBJ1-3	once	TGTGCCAGTAGTATATCGGGAGGGCCCAGCTCTGGAAACACCATATATTTT	CASSISGGPSSGNTIYF
TRBD2	TRBV11-2	TRBJ2-7	once	TGTGCCAGCAGCTTAGAACTAGCGGGCACCTACGAGCAGTACTTC	CASSLELAGTYEQYF
.	TRBV19	TRBJ2-2	once	TGTGCCAGTAGTACAAAGGGGGGTGACACCGGGGAGCTGTTTTTT	CASSTKGGDTGELFF
.	TRBV7-7	TRBJ2-7	.	TGTGCTAGCAGCCTAGACAGGTGGGGGGAGCAGTACTTC	CASSLDRWGEQYF
TRBD1	TRBV19	TRBJ1-5	.	TGTGCCAGTAGGAACAGGGGTAAGACGGTGAATCAGCCCCAGCATTTT	CASRNRGKTVNQPQHF
.	TRBV6-6	TRBJ1-4	.	TGTGCCAGCATAAAGTTTGGGGGCGAAAAACTGTTTTTT	CASIKFGGEKLFF
.	TRBV6-5	TRBJ2-7	.	TGTGCCAGCAGTTACAACACAGGATACGAGCAGTACTTC	CASSYNTGYEQYF
TRBD2	TRBV6-4	TRBJ2-3	.	TGTGCCAGCAGTGACCGGGGGACTAGCGGGATCACAGATACGCAGTATTTT	CASSDRGTSGITDTQYF
TRBD2	TRBV6-6	TRBJ2-7	.	TGTGCCAGCAGCCCTCCTACTAGCGGGGGTCTCTACGAGCAGTACTTC	CASSPPTSGGLYEQYF
.	TRBV6-5	TRBJ2-2	.	TGTGCCAGCAGTTACCGGCGCAGAACGAACACCGGGGAGCTGTTTTTT	CASSYRRRTNTGELFF
.	TRBV5-1	TRBJ2-5	.	TGCGCCAGCAGCGCGGCCGGACAGCAAGAGACCCAGTACTTC	CASSAAGQQETQYF
TRBD1	TRBV7-2	TRBJ2-3	once	TGTGCCAGCAGCTCAGGCGCCGGGACAGGCCCTGATACGCAGTATTTT	CASSSGAGTGPDTQYF
.	TRBV30	TRBJ2-5	.	TGTGCCTGGAGTGTTGGTCAGCCTCAAGAGACCCAGTACTTC	CAWSVGQPQETQYF
.	TRBV5-1	TRBJ1-5	.	TGCGCCAGCAGCTTGGCGGCCTCTCAGCCCCAGCATTTT	CASSLAASQPQHF
.	TRBV27	TRBJ1-2	.	TGTGCCAGCAGTTTGACCAGGGGTTTCAACTATGGCTACACCTTC	CASSLTRGFNYGYTF
TRBD1	TRBV6-5	TRBJ2-5	.	TGTGCCAGCAGTTACTCCGGGACAGGGGGTGAGACCCAGTACTTC	CASSYSGTGGETQYF
.	TRBV19	TRBJ1-2	.	TGTGCCAGTAGTATAGATGGGGATTTGGGTGGCTACACCTTC	CASSIDGDLGGYTF
.	TRBV29-1	TRBJ2-7	.	TGCAGCGTTGCTCGTTATGGCGAGCAGTACTTC	CSVARYGEQYF
TRBD1	TRBV4-1	TRBJ1-2	.	TGCGCCAGCAGCCAAAACTCCGGACAGGGGGTGGCTTTTTATGGCTACACCTTC	CASSQNSGQGVAFYGYTF
TRBD1	TRBV11-2	TRBJ1-1	.	TGTGCCAGCAGCTCGGACAGGGCCACTGAAGCTTTCTTT	CASSSDRATEAFF
TRBD1	TRBV29-1	TRBJ2-7	.	TGCAGCGTTGGTACAGGGGCCTACGAGCAGTACTTC	CSVGTGAYEQYF